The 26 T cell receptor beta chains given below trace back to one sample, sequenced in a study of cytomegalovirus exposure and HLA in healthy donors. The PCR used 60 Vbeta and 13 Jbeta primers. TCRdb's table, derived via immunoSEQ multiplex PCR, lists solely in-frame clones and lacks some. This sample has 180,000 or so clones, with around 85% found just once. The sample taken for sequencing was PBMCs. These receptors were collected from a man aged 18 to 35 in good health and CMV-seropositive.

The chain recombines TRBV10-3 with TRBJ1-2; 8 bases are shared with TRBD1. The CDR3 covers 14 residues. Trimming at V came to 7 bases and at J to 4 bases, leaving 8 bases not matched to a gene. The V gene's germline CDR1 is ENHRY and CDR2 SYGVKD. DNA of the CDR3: TGTGCCATCAACCGTGGGCAGGGGGCCTATGGCTACACCTTC. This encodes CAINRGQGAYGYTF.

The DNA for the CDR3 is TGTGCCAGCAGTTTATCGGCAGGGGAATCGTATGGCTACACCTTC. Translated, it gives CASSLSAGESYGYTF. V gene TRBV27 combines with J gene TRBJ1-2; D is possibly TRBD1 (6 bases). Germline-derived CDR1 and CDR2 are MNHEY and SMNVEV (reference sequence). The CDR3 runs 15 residues. Trimming shortened V by 0 bases and J by 5 bases, and 13 bases separated the two germline ends.

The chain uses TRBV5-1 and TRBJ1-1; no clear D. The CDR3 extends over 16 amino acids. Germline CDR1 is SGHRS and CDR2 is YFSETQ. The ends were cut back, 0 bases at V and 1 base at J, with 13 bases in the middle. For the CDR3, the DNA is TGCGCCAGCAGCTTGGTGGAGGCCGGTCCGAACACTGAAGCTTTCTTT. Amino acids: CASSLVEAGPNTEAFF.

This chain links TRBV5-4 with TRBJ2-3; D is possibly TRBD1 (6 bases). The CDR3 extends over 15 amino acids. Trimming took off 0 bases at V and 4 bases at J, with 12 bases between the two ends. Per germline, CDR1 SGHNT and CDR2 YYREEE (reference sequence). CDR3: CASSLEWGQADTQYF. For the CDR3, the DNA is TGTGCCAGCAGCTTGGAGTGGGGGCAGGCAGATACGCAGTATTTT.

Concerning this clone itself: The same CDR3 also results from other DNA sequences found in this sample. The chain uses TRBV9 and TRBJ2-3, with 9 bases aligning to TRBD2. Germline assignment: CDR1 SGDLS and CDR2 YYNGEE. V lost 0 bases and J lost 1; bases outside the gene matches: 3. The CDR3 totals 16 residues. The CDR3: CASSVGSSGGTDTQYF. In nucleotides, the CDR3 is TGTGCCAGCAGCGTAGGGTCTAGCGGGGGCACAGATACGCAGTATTTT.

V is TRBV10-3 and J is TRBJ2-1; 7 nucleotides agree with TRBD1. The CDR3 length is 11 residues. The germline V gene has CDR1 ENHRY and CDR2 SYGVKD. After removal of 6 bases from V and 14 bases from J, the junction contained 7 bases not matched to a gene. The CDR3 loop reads CAISRGQEEFF. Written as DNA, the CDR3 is TGTGCCATCAGCCGCGGACAGGAGGAGTTCTTC.

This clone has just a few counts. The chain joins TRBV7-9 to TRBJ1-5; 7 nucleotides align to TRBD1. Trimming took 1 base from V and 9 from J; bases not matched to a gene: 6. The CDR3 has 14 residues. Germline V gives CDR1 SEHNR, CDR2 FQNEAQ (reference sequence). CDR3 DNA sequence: TGTGCCAGCAGCTTAGGAGGACAGGTTCCGCCCCAGCATTTT. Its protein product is CASSLGGQVPPQHF.

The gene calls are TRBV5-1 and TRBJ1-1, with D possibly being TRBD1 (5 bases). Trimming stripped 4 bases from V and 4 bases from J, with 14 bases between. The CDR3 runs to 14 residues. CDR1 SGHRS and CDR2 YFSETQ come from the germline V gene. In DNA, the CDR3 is TGCGCCAGCAGCCCCCTTATCGGGGGCACTGAAGCTTTCTTT. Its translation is CASSPLIGGTEAFF.

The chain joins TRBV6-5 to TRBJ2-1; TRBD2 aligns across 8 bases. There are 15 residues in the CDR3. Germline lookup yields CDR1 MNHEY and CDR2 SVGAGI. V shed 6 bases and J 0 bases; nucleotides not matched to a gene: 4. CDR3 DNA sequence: TGTGCCAGCAGGCCGGGGGGGAGCTCCTACAATGAGCAGTTCTTC. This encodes CASRPGGSSYNEQFF.

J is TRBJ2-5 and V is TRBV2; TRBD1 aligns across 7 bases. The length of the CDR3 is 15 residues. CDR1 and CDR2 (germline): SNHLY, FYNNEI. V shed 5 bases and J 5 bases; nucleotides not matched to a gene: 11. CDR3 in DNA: TGTGCCAGCAGTCTCCGCACAGGGGTCAGGGAGACCCAGTACTTC. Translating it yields CASSLRTGVRETQYF.

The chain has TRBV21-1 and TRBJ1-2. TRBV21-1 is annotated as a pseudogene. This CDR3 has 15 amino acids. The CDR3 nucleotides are TGTGCCAGCAGCAAAGGGAGAGATTCTAACTATGGCTACACCTTC. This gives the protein CASSKGRDSNYGYTF.

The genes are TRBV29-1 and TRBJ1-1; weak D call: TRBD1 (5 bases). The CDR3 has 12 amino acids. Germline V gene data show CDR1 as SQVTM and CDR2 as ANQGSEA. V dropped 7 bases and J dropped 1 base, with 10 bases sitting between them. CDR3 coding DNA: TGCAGCGCAGGGATGGCGAACACTGAAGCTTTCTTT. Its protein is CSAGMANTEAFF.

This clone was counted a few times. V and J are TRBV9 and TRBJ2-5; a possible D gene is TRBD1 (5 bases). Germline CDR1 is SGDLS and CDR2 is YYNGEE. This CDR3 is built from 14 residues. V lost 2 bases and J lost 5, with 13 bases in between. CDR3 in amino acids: CASSVFQGSETQYF. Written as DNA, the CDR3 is TGTGCCAGCAGCGTCTTCCAGGGATCGGAGACCCAGTACTTC.

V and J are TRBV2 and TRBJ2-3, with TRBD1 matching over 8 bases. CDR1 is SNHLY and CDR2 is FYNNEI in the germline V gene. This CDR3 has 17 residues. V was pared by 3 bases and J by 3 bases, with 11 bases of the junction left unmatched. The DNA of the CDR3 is TGTGCCAGCAGTGAGACAGGGGTGGGTGCGGGGACAGATACGCAGTATTTT. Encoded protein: CASSETGVGAGTDTQYF.

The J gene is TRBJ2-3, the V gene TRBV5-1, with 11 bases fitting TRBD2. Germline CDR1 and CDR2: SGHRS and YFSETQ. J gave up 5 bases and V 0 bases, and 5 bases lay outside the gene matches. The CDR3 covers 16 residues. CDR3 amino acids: CASSLALAGVGDTQYF. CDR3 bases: TGCGCCAGCAGCTTGGCACTAGCGGGGGTTGGAGATACGCAGTATTTT. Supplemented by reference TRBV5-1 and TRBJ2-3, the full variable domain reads KAGVTQTPRYLIKTRGQQVTLSCSPISGHRSVSWYQQTPGQGLQFLFEYFSETQRNKGNFPGRFSGRQFSNSRSEMNVSTLELGDSALYLCASSLALAGVGDTQYFGPGTRLTVL.

CDR3 residues: CASSVWPATNEKLFF. In DNA form, the CDR3 reads TGTGCCAGCAGCGTATGGCCTGCAACTAATGAAAAACTGTTTTTT. This chain connects TRBV9 to TRBJ1-4, with D hard to call. There are 15 residues in the CDR3. Germline CDR1 is SGDLS and CDR2 is YYNGEE. With 1 base removed from V and 0 bases from J, the gap between germline ends came to 7 bases.

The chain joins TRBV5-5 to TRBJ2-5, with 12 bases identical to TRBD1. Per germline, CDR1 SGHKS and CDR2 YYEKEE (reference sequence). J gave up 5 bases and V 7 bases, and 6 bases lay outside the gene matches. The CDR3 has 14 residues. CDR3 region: CASLGTGGWETQYF. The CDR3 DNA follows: TGTGCCAGCTTGGGGACAGGGGGCTGGGAGACCCAGTACTTC.

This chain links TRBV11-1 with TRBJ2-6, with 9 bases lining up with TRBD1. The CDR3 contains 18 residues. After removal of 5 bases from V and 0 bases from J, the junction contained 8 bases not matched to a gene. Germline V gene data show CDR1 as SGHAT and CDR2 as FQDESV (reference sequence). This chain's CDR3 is CASSPGTGRSSGANVLTF. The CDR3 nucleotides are TGTGCCAGCAGCCCAGGGACAGGGAGGAGCTCTGGGGCCAACGTCCTGACTTTC.

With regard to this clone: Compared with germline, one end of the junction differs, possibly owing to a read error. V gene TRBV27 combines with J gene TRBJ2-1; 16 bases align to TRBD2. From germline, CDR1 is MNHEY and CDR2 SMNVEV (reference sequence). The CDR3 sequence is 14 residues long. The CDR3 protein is CASRGTSGGASEVF. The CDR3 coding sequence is TGTGCCAGCAGAGGGACTAGCGGGGGGGCGTCGGAGGTCTTC.

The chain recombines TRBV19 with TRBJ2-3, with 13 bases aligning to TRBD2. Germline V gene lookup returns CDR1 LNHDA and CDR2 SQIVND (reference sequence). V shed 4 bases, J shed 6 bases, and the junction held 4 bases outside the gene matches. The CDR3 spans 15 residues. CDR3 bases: TGTGCCAGTAGTACAACTAGCGGGGGGGCGGATACGCAGTATTTT. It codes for CASSTTSGGADTQYF.

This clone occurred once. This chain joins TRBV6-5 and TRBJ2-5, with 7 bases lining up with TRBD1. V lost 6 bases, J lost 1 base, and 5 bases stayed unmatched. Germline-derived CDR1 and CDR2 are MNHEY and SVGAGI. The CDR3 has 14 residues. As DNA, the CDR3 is TGTGCCAGCAGCCGAGACAGGGTCCAAGAGACCCAGTACTTC. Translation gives CASSRDRVQETQYF.

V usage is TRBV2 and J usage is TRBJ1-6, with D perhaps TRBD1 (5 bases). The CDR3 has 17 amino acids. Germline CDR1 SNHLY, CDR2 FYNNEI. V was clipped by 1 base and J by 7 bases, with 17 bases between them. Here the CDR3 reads CASSEGGKAAPNSPLHF. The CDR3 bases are TGTGCCAGCAGTGAAGGGGGCAAGGCGGCCCCAAATTCACCCCTCCACTTT.

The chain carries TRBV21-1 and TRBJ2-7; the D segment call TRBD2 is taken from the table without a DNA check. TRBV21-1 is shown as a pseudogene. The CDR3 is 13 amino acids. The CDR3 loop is CASSSSRSYEQYF. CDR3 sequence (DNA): TGTGCCAGCAGCAGCTCGCGATCCTACGAGCAGTACTTC.

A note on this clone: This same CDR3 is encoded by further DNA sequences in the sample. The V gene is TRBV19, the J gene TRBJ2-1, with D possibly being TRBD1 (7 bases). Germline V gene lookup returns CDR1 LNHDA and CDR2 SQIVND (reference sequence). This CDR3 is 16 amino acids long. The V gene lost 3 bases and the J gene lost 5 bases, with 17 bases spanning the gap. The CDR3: CASSITSQGRNNEQFF. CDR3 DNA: TGTGCCAGTAGTATTACCTCACAGGGGAGGAACAATGAGCAGTTCTTC.

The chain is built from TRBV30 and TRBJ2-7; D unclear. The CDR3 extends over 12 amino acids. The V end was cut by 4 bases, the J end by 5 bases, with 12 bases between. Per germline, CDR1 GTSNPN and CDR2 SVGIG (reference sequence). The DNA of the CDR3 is TGTGCCTGGAAGAAGAGTAGCCACGAGCAGTACTTC. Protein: CAWKKSSHEQYF.

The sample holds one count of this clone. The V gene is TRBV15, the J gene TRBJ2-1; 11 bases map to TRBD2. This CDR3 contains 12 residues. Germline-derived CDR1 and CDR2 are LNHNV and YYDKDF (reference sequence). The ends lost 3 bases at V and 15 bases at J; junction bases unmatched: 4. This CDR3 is CATSSSGGARFF. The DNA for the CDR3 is TGTGCCACCAGCAGTAGCGGGGGGGCCCGGTTCTTC.